This entry concerns a single T cell receptor beta chain. Its antigen remains unknown. The source of the sample is a study of post-analysis software for immune sequencing data. Built from TCR beta cDNA, the libraries had unique molecular identifiers in them. Input of roughly 0.95 to 11 million T cells yielded some 500,000 cDNA molecules. TCRdb analysed the PCR reads with MiXCR anew, one entry per CDR3 protein. Of approximately 690,000 distinct CDR3 sequences listed, roughly three fifths are singletons. The study, taken as a whole, reports: Strong same-batch co-clustering of samples appeared with F measure clustering. Comparison of patients with controls showed roughly five TRBV segments more frequent in patients, TRBV5-6, TRBV5-1 and TRBV20-1 among them. Multiple sclerosis was associated with a significant reduction in normalized Chao1 diversity relative to controls.

In germline, CDR1 is MRHNA, CDR2 SNTAGT. The CDR3 extends over 14 amino acids. Trimming cost V 5 bases and J 1 base, with 11 bases left between them. The sequence was obtained from a girl aged 2 to 9 with multiple sclerosis. Sequencing input: blood. The V and J genes are TRBV6-4 and TRBJ1-1; TRBD1 might be the D (6 bases). CDR3 loop: CASSITTGNTEAFF. The CDR3 DNA follows: TGTGCCAGCAGTATCACGACAGGGAACACTGAAGCTTTCTTT.